This TCR beta chain was obtained from a study of blood T cells in healthy people across ages. Findings of the study overall: Relative to aged donors, long-lived donors carried more naive CD4+ cells and displayed higher diversity.

The second PCR ran roughly 7 to 12 cycles with a sample-barcoded 5' primer and J-beta primers. TCRdb recomputed calls from the 5' RACE reads with MiXCR, one row per CDR3 protein. The table shows approximately 1.5 million distinct CDR3 sequences, with 35% to 45% occurring only once. CDR1 and CDR2 (germline): MGHRA, YSYEKL. CDR3 size: 18 residues. V shed 5 bases and J 0 bases; nucleotides not matched to a gene: 14. Concerning this clonotype: What it recognizes is unknown.

V is TRBV4-1 and J is TRBJ2-7, with 9 bases that match TRBD2. Sequencing was done on a sample of blood. The sequence came from a woman under 30 in good health. CDR3 DNA: TGCGCCAGCAGCAAAGCGGGACTAGCTACGACTACCTCCTACGAGCAGTACTTC. Its protein is CASSKAGLATTTSYEQYF.